These 14 T cell receptor beta chains were all obtained from the same sample, sequenced in a study of blood T cell repertoires in COVID-19. Assay: immunoSEQ multiplex PCR; the TCRdb copy retains only in-frame clones and omits some. This table has about 80,000 clones, around 80% appearing once. The sequencing sample was made of peripheral blood. Source of these receptors: a man older than 75 with acute or convalescent COVID-19.

This chain uses TRBV5-1 with TRBJ2-2, with D tentatively TRBD1 (6 bases). Germline CDR1 is SGHRS and CDR2 is YFSETQ. V lost 0 bases and J lost 7, with 10 bases in between. The CDR3 contains 14 residues. The CDR3, as DNA: TGCGCCAGCAGCTTGGGGCAGGGGATCGGGGAGCTGTTTTTT. Protein sequence: CASSLGQGIGELFF.

This chain uses TRBV6-4 with TRBJ1-2; 10 nucleotides agree with TRBD1. The CDR3 has 15 residues. CDR1 is MRHNA and CDR2 is SNTAGT in the germline V gene. V shed 3 bases and J 4 bases; nucleotides not matched to a gene: 5. This chain's CDR3 is CASSDPTGGVYGYTF. The CDR3 DNA reads as TGTGCCAGCAGTGATCCGACAGGGGGCGTCTATGGCTACACCTTC.

The chain is built from TRBV4-2 and TRBJ1-1; tentative D call: TRBD1 (5 bases). Trimming took off 1 base at V and 1 base at J, with 7 bases between the two ends. Germline V CDR1 and CDR2: LGHNA, YNFKEQ. The CDR3 has 14 amino acids. CDR3 loop: CASSQAGGNTEAFF. The CDR3 DNA sequence: TGTGCCAGCAGCCAAGCGGGGGGGAACACTGAAGCTTTCTTT.

The chain uses TRBV15 and TRBJ1-2; D remains ambiguous. The V end was cut by 3 bases, the J end by 5 bases, with 19 bases between. Germline V CDR1 and CDR2: LNHNV, YYDKDF (reference sequence). This CDR3 spans 16 amino acids. CDR3 residues: CATSSGDSNNLYGYTF. DNA of the CDR3: TGTGCCACCAGCAGTGGAGACTCCAATAACCTATATGGCTACACCTTC.

The chain is built from TRBV6-5 and TRBJ2-7; possibly TRBD2 for D (5 bases). The CDR3 runs to 15 residues. Deletions cut 0 bases from V and 3 bases from J, with 12 bases between. Germline lookup yields CDR1 MNHEY and CDR2 SVGAGI. The chain's CDR3 is CASSYSGGVNYEQYF. The CDR3 DNA sequence: TGTGCCAGCAGTTACTCTGGAGGAGTGAACTACGAGCAGTACTTC.

V usage is TRBV3-1 (or the pseudogene TRBV3-2) and J usage is TRBJ1-2, with 11 bases fitting TRBD1. V dropped 4 bases and J dropped 5; count of bases not matched to a gene: 18. CDR1 is LGHDT and CDR2 is YNNKEL in the germline V gene (reference sequence). The CDR3 sequence is 19 residues long. The CDR3 reads CASSRQRDRGGPRDYGYTF. In DNA, the CDR3 is TGTGCCAGCAGCCGTCAGAGGGACAGGGGGGGACCACGGGATTATGGCTACACCTTC.

The CDR3 spells CASSFQGASTEAFF. CDR3 coding DNA: TGTGCCAGCAGCTTCCAGGGGGCGAGCACTGAAGCTTTCTTT. The rearrangement links TRBV7-9 to TRBJ1-1; 8 positions match TRBD1. Germline V gene lookup returns CDR1 SEHNR and CDR2 FQNEAQ (reference sequence). This CDR3 is built from 14 residues. Losses at the gene ends were 3 bases for V and 4 bases for J; bases not matched to a gene: 4.

This chain connects TRBV5-5 to TRBJ2-3; 8 positions agree with TRBD2. The CDR3 totals 16 residues. With 0 bases clipped from V and 2 bases from J, the junction kept 5 bases outside the gene matches. Germline V gene sequence: CDR1 SGHKS, CDR2 YYEKEE (reference sequence). The DNA for the CDR3 is TGTGCCAGCAGCTTGGCGGATAGCGGGGTCACAGATACGCAGTATTTT. It translates to CASSLADSGVTDTQYF.

V is TRBV2 and J is TRBJ1-1; D uncertain. The CDR3 runs to 15 residues. Germline assignment: CDR1 SNHLY and CDR2 FYNNEI. V dropped 10 bases and J dropped 3 bases, with 21 bases sitting between them. The DNA for the CDR3 is TGTGCCATCCTCCCTGAAGGCCAGGCCGACACTGAAGCTTTCTTT. It is translated as CAILPEGQADTEAFF.

The chain's CDR3 is CASSLDTGNTIYF. The CDR3 region has the DNA TGTGCCAGCAGCCTCGATACAGGAAACACCATATATTTT. The chain combines TRBV7-2 with TRBJ1-3; D remains ambiguous. With 5 bases removed from V and 4 bases from J, the gap between germline ends came to 9 bases. CDR3 size: 13 residues. The germline CDR1 and CDR2 sequences are SGHTA and FQGNSA.

This chain links TRBV5-4 with TRBJ1-3; D possibly corresponds to TRBD1 (6 bases). V shed 3 bases and J shed 9 bases, with 10 bases lying between them. Per the germline V gene, CDR1 is SGHNT and CDR2 is YYREEE (reference sequence). The CDR3 runs 12 residues. In DNA form, the CDR3 reads TGTGCCAGCAGCTCAGGGGATGGCACCATATATTTT. This sequence encodes CASSSGDGTIYF.

The chain couples TRBV19 to TRBJ1-5; no clear D. CDR3 length: 15 amino acids. Germline values: CDR1 LNHDA, CDR2 SQIVND (reference sequence). The V and J ends lost 3 bases and 0 bases respectively, with 9 bases between them. The CDR3 DNA reads as TGTGCCAGTAGTATTAGCGTGTATAGCAATCAGCCCCAGCATTTT. Translation gives CASSISVYSNQPQHF.

This chain connects TRBV5-4 to TRBJ2-3, with 11 bases fitting TRBD1. From germline, CDR1 is SGHNT and CDR2 YYREEE (reference sequence). The CDR3 runs 14 residues. V lost 4 bases to trimming and J lost 4 bases; unmatched junction nucleotides: 2. For the CDR3, the DNA is TGTGCCAGCAGCGGGACAGGGGGAGCAGATACGCAGTATTTT. Residues: CASSGTGGADTQYF. The complete variable domain, with remaining parts taken from reference TRBV5-4 and TRBJ2-3, reads ETGVTQSPTHLIKTRGQQVTLRCSSQSGHNTVSWYQQALGQGPQFIFQYYREEENGRGNFPPRFSGLQFPNYSSELNVNALELDDSALYLCASSGTGGADTQYFGPGTRLTVL.

The chain joins TRBV3-1 (or the pseudogene TRBV3-2) to TRBJ2-2; 8 bases agree with TRBD1. The V segment lost 8 bases and the J segment 5 bases; nucleotides outside the gene matches: 13. Germline V gives CDR1 LGHDT, CDR2 YNNKEL (reference sequence). The CDR3 contains 16 residues. DNA of the CDR3: TGTGCCAGCTATATCCAAGGACAGGGTAATACCGGGGAGCTGTTTTTT. Its protein product is CASYIQGQGNTGELFF.